This TCR beta chain was captured in a study of blood T cell repertoires in COVID-19. Whole-study context: Researchers got acute and convalescent COVID-19 samples from the United States, Italy and Spain.

Study processing details: Amplified reference gene primers provided the basis for estimating nucleated cell counts. TCRdb keeps only in-frame clones here, not all; method: immunoSEQ multiplex PCR. V and J calls and clone size follow that table, whereas D and trimming were derived from the DNA. The data contain some 120,000 clones, roughly nine tenths of them singletons. The CDR3 runs to 14 residues. Germline V gives CDR1 SNHLY, CDR2 FYNNEI. The ends lost 4 bases at V and 14 bases at J; junction bases unmatched: 10. The sequence was collected from a man aged 45-65 years with active COVID-19. Sequenced material: peripheral blood. This chain uses TRBV2 with TRBJ2-1, with TRBD2 identical over 11 bases. The CDR3 sequence is CASSGETSGDPKFF. As DNA, the CDR3 is TGTGCCAGCAGTGGGGAGACTAGCGGGGACCCCAAGTTCTTC.